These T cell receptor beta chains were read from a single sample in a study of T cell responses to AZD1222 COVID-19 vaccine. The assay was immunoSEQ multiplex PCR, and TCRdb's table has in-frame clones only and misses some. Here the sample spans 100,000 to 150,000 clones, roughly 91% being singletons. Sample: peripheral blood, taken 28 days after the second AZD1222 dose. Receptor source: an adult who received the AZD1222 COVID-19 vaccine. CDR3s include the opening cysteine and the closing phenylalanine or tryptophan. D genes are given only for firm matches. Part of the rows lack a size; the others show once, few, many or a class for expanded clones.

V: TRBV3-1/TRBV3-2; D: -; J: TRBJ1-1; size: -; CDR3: CASSQVYGMNTEAFF; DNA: TGTGCCAGCAGCCAAGTATACGGGATGAACACTGAAGCTTTCTTT
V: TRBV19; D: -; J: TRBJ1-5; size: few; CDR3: CASKRRTEFNQPQHF; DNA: TGTGCCAGTAAACGACGGACAGAGTTCAATCAGCCCCAGCATTTT
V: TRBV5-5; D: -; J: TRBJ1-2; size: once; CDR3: CASSLVQAPYGYTF; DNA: TGTGCCAGCAGCTTGGTTCAGGCCCCCTATGGCTACACCTTC
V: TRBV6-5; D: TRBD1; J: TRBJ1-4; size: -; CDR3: CASSRDRLSEKLFF; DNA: TGTGCCAGCAGCAGGGACAGGCTAAGTGAAAAACTGTTTTTT
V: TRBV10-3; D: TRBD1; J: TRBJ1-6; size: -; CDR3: CAISGGQGSNSPLHF; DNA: TGTGCCATCAGCGGTGGACAGGGCAGCAATTCACCCCTCCACTTT
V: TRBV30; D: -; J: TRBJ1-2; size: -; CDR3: CAWSSYRGYTF; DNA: TGTGCCTGGTCTTCTTATCGTGGCTACACCTTC
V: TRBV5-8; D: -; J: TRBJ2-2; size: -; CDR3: CASSLWSSNTGELFF; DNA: TGTGCCAGCAGCTTGTGGTCTTCGAACACCGGGGAGCTGTTTTTT
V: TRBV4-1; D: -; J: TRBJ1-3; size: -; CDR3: CASSQPPGHSGNTIYF; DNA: TGCGCCAGCAGCCAACCCCCAGGACACTCTGGAAACACCATATATTTT
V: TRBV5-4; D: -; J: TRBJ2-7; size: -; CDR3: CASELRGRYEQYF; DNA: TGTGCCAGCGAGTTGAGGGGCAGATACGAGCAGTACTTC
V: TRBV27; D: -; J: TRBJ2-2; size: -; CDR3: CASSYRQKLNTGELFF; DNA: TGTGCCAGCAGTTATCGTCAGAAACTTAACACCGGGGAGCTGTTTTTT
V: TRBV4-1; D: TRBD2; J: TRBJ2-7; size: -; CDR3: CASSVGLADLREQYF; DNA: TGCGCCAGCAGCGTGGGACTAGCGGACCTCCGAGAGCAGTACTTC
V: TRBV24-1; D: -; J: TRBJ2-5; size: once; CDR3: CATSDFGKATQYF; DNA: TGTGCCACCAGTGATTTTGGCAAGGCGACCCAGTACTTC
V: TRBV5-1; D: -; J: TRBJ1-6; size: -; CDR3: CASSLWGTDSPLHF; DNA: TGCGCCAGCAGCTTGTGGGGTACCGATTCACCCCTCCACTTT
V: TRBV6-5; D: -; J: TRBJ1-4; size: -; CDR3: CASSHKAGTLFF; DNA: TGTGCCAGCAGCCACAAAGCCGGGACGTTGTTTTTT
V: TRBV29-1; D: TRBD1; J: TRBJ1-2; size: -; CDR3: CSVADRGYYGYTF; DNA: TGCAGCGTTGCGGACAGGGGCTACTATGGCTACACCTTC
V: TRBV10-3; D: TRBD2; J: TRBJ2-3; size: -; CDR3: CAISLAGTDTQYF; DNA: TGTGCCATCAGCCTAGCGGGGACAGATACGCAGTATTTT
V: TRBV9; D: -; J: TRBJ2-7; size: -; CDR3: CASSEGTGFTYEQYF; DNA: TGTGCCAGCAGCGAAGGCACCGGGTTTACCTACGAGCAGTACTTC
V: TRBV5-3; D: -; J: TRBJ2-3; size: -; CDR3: CTWGRTDTQYF; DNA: TGTACCTGGGGACGCACAGATACGCAGTATTTT
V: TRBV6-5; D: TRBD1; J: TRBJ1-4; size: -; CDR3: CASRPRTGPNEKLFF; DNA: TGTGCCAGCAGGCCCCGGACAGGACCTAATGAAAAACTGTTTTTT
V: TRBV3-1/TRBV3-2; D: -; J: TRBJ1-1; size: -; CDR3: CASSHLDSEAFF; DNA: TGTGCCAGCAGCCACCTCGACAGTGAAGCTTTCTTT
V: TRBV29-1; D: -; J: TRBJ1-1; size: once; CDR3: CSAQGRSTEAFF; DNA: TGCAGCGCCCAGGGCCGGAGCACTGAAGCTTTCTTT
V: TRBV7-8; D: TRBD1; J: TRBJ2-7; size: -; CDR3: CASSPDRGAIYEQYF; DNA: TGTGCCAGCAGCCCGGACAGGGGAGCTATCTACGAGCAGTACTTC
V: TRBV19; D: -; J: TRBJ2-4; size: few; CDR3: CASSIGGGWAKNIQYF; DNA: TGTGCCAGTAGTATAGGGGGCGGTTGGGCCAAAAACATTCAGTACTTC
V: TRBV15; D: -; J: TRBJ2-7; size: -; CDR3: CATSRDSREQYF; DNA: TGTGCCACCAGCAGGGACAGCCGCGAGCAGTACTTC
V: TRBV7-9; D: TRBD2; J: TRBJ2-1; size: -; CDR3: CASSFTSGPKGNEQFF; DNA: TGTGCCAGCAGCTTTACTAGCGGGCCGAAAGGGAATGAGCAGTTCTTC
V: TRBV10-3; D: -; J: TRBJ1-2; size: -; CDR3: CAISGWQGLSYGYTF; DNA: TGTGCCATCAGTGGGTGGCAGGGCCTATCCTATGGCTACACCTTC
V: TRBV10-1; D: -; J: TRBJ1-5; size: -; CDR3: CAMAPLSGTQINQPQHF; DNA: TGCGCCATGGCGCCGCTAAGCGGGACACAAATCAATCAGCCCCAGCATTTT
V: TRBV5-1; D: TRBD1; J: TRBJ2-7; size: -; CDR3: CASSLQGSEYEQYF; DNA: TGCGCCAGCAGCTTACAGGGGTCGGAATACGAGCAGTACTTC
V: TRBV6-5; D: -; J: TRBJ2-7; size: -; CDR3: CASIFDSNSYEQYF; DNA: TGTGCCAGCATTTTCGACAGCAACTCCTACGAGCAGTACTTC
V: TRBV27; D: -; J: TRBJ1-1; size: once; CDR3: CASSFSGFSEAFF; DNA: TGTGCCAGCAGTTTCTCAGGGTTTTCTGAAGCTTTCTTT
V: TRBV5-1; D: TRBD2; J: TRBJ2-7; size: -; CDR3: CASSAWTSGFASRGSYEQYF; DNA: TGCGCCAGCAGCGCCTGGACTAGCGGGTTTGCAAGCCGGGGCTCCTACGAGCAGTACTTC
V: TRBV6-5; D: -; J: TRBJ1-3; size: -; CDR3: CASSYSGLAGNTIYF; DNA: TGTGCCAGCAGTTACTCCGGACTAGCGGGAAACACCATATATTTT
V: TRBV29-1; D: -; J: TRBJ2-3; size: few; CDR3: CSVEKGDTQYF; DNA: TGCAGCGTTGAGAAGGGAGATACGCAGTATTTT
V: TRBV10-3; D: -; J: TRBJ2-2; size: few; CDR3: CATRLGAGNTGELFF; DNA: TGTGCCACGAGACTAGGGGCCGGGAACACCGGGGAGCTGTTTTTT
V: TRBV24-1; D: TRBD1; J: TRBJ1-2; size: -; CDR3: CATSDTGGGYGYTF; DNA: TGTGCCACCAGTGATACAGGGGGCGGTTATGGCTACACCTTC
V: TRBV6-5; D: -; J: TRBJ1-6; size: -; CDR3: CASSRMASPLHF; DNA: TGTGCCAGCAGTAGGATGGCATCGCCCCTCCACTTT
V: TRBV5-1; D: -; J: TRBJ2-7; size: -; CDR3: CASSLGQDIYEQYF; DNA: TGCGCCAGCAGCTTGGGACAAGACATCTACGAGCAGTACTTC